These T cell receptor beta chains were read from a single sample in a study of cytomegalovirus exposure and HLA in healthy donors. The table came from immunoSEQ multiplex PCR; TCRdb's copy has only in-frame clones and leaves some out. The table records approximately 180,000 clones, roughly 89% of them present only once. Sequencing used PBMCs. The receptors shown here come from a woman in her twenties or thirties in good health and CMV-seronegative. CDR3s include the opening cysteine and the closing phenylalanine or tryptophan. D genes are given only for firm matches. Expanded clones get a size class; other rows say once, few or many, or leave the size out.

d_call: TRBD2
j_call: TRBJ2-5
clone_size: .
v_call: TRBV6-1
cdr3_nt: TGTGCCAGCAGTGTCACTAGCGGGGGGTACCAAGAGACCCAGTACTTC
cdr3_aa: CASSVTSGGYQETQYF

d_call: .
j_call: TRBJ2-1
clone_size: once
v_call: TRBV19
cdr3_nt: TGTGCCAGTAGCCCACAGCTTTTCTCCTACAATGAGCAGTTCTTC
cdr3_aa: CASSPQLFSYNEQFF

d_call: TRBD1
j_call: TRBJ1-6
clone_size: few
v_call: TRBV27
cdr3_nt: TGTGCCAGCAGTCTCGACCGACAGGGATTCAGGAGGAATTCACCCCTCCACTTT
cdr3_aa: CASSLDRQGFRRNSPLHF

d_call: TRBD1
j_call: TRBJ2-2
clone_size: .
v_call: TRBV19
cdr3_nt: TGTGCCAGTAGTCGGGGGGACAGGGGGACCGGGGAGCTGTTTTTT
cdr3_aa: CASSRGDRGTGELFF

d_call: .
j_call: TRBJ2-1
clone_size: .
v_call: TRBV27
cdr3_nt: TGTGCCAGCAGTTTATCGGGGGGAACCTACAATGAGCAGTTCTTC
cdr3_aa: CASSLSGGTYNEQFF

d_call: .
j_call: TRBJ2-5
clone_size: .
v_call: TRBV21-1
cdr3_nt: TGTGCCAGCGCTCGACAGGGGGGCCACCAAGAGACCCAGTACTTC
cdr3_aa: CASARQGGHQETQYF

d_call: TRBD1
j_call: TRBJ2-7
clone_size: .
v_call: TRBV27
cdr3_nt: TGTGCCAGCAGCCGAGGGACAGGGGGACCCTACGAGCAGTACTTC
cdr3_aa: CASSRGTGGPYEQYF

d_call: .
j_call: TRBJ2-1
clone_size: .
v_call: TRBV14
cdr3_nt: TGTGCCAGCAGCCAGCTTGAGGGAGCGGAGTCCTACAATGAGCAGTTCTTC
cdr3_aa: CASSQLEGAESYNEQFF

d_call: .
j_call: TRBJ2-7
clone_size: few
v_call: TRBV9
cdr3_nt: TGTGCCAGCAGCTCCCACGGGGGAGAGCAGTACTTC
cdr3_aa: CASSSHGGEQYF

d_call: .
j_call: TRBJ1-1
clone_size: .
v_call: TRBV6-6
cdr3_nt: TGTGCCAGCAGTACCCGGGGGGGAATGAACACTGAAGCTTTCTTT
cdr3_aa: CASSTRGGMNTEAFF

d_call: .
j_call: TRBJ1-3
clone_size: once
v_call: TRBV7-2
cdr3_nt: TGTGCCAGCAGCTTCCTACAGGGTAGCACTGGAAACACCATATATTTT
cdr3_aa: CASSFLQGSTGNTIYF

d_call: .
j_call: TRBJ2-5
clone_size: .
v_call: TRBV18
cdr3_nt: TGTGCCAGCTCCCGAAGCTCAGAGACCCAGTACTTC
cdr3_aa: CASSRSSETQYF

d_call: .
j_call: TRBJ2-7
clone_size: .
v_call: TRBV6-1
cdr3_nt: TGTGCCAGCAGCAACAGGGACCCCGCCGAGCAGTACTTC
cdr3_aa: CASSNRDPAEQYF

d_call: TRBD2
j_call: TRBJ2-7
clone_size: .
v_call: TRBV4-1
cdr3_nt: TGCGCCAGCAGCCAAGCGAGCGGGGGTATAAGGGAGCAGTACTTC
cdr3_aa: CASSQASGGIREQYF

d_call: TRBD1
j_call: TRBJ2-2
clone_size: .
v_call: TRBV4-1
cdr3_nt: TGCGCCAGCAGCCAAGTACAGGGGGTTTGGACCGGGGAGCTGTTTTTT
cdr3_aa: CASSQVQGVWTGELFF

d_call: .
j_call: TRBJ2-3
clone_size: once
v_call: TRBV9
cdr3_nt: TGTGCCAGCAGCATCTGGGGGGGCGCAGCAGATACGCAGTATTTT
cdr3_aa: CASSIWGGAADTQYF

d_call: TRBD2
j_call: TRBJ2-7
clone_size: .
v_call: TRBV18
cdr3_nt: TGTGCCAGCTCACCACTAGCGGGGGCCACCTACGAGCAGTACTTC
cdr3_aa: CASSPLAGATYEQYF

d_call: TRBD1
j_call: TRBJ2-7
clone_size: .
v_call: TRBV5-6
cdr3_nt: TGTGCCAGCAGCCCCGGGACAGCTTACGAGCAGTACTTC
cdr3_aa: CASSPGTAYEQYF

d_call: .
j_call: TRBJ1-2
clone_size: .
v_call: TRBV30
cdr3_nt: TGTGCCTGGAGAGGGAGGGACTATGGCTACACCTTC
cdr3_aa: CAWRGRDYGYTF

d_call: .
j_call: TRBJ2-7
clone_size: .
v_call: TRBV4-1
cdr3_nt: TGCGCCAGCAGCCAATCCACAGGGAACCCCCTGGAGCAGTACTTC
cdr3_aa: CASSQSTGNPLEQYF

d_call: TRBD1
j_call: TRBJ1-6
clone_size: .
v_call: TRBV7-9
cdr3_nt: TGTGCCAGCAGCTTAGATGGGACAGTCTCCTATAATTCACCCCTCCACTTT
cdr3_aa: CASSLDGTVSYNSPLHF

d_call: TRBD1
j_call: TRBJ1-5
clone_size: .
v_call: TRBV19
cdr3_nt: TGTGCCAGTAGTACCAATCACGGGACAGGGAATCAGCCCCAGCATTTT
cdr3_aa: CASSTNHGTGNQPQHF

d_call: .
j_call: TRBJ1-6
clone_size: .
v_call: TRBV25-1
cdr3_nt: TGTGCCAGCAGATTACAGGACAGAGATAATTCACCCCTCCACTTT
cdr3_aa: CASRLQDRDNSPLHF

d_call: .
j_call: TRBJ2-1
clone_size: once
v_call: TRBV11-3
cdr3_nt: TGTGCCAGCAGCTTATCAATCGGCGGGATGTTCAGTGAGCAGTTCTTC
cdr3_aa: CASSLSIGGMFSEQFF

d_call: .
j_call: TRBJ1-2
clone_size: .
v_call: TRBV29-1
cdr3_nt: TGCAGCGTACAGAATTCTAACTATGGCTACACCTTC
cdr3_aa: CSVQNSNYGYTF

d_call: .
j_call: TRBJ1-1
clone_size: .
v_call: TRBV19
cdr3_nt: TGTGCCAGTATAGTTTGGGGGCAGAAGGGCACTGAAGCTTTCTTT
cdr3_aa: CASIVWGQKGTEAFF